These 7 T cell receptor beta chains were all obtained from the same sample, sequenced in a study of T-cell reconstitution after alpha-beta-depleted transplantation in children. TCRbeta library preparation incorporated unique molecular identifiers. Each CDR3 protein is one row after TCRdb ran MiXCR on the PCR reads. Of about 580,000 distinct CDR3 sequences listed, about 23% are singletons. The material was PBMCs, mostly from graft donor cells, obtained 360 days after TCRalphabeta/CD19-depleted stem cell transplant. The receptors come from a boy in the first two years of life who had a stem cell transplant for acute myeloid leukemia, so the T cells may come from the graft donor.

The chain joins TRBV6-2 or TRBV6-3 to TRBJ1-2; D not certain. Germline V CDR1 and CDR2: MNHEY, SVGEGT. The CDR3 is made up of 11 amino acids. The ends were cut back, 2 bases at V and 7 bases at J, with 5 bases in the middle. The CDR3 coding sequence is TGTGCCAGCAGTTACCCGACTGGCTACACCTTC. It codes for CASSYPTGYTF.

This clonotype occurred a few times. The chain links TRBV9 to TRBJ2-3; the D is unclear. Trimming pared 3 bases from V and 4 bases from J, leaving 9 bases between. Germline V lookup: CDR1 SGDLS, CDR2 YYNGEE. There are 13 residues in the CDR3. CDR3 bases: TGTGCCAGCAGCGCGCTCAGAGCAGATACGCAGTATTTT. This encodes CASSALRADTQYF.

This clonotype came up a few times. The CDR3 is CSVERQGGMGTEAFF. The CDR3 region has the DNA TGCAGCGTTGAACGACAGGGCGGGATGGGCACTGAAGCTTTCTTT. J is TRBJ1-1 and V is TRBV29-1; TRBD1 matches at 7 bases. Germline trimming cut 2 bases from V and 4 bases from J; bases unmatched to any gene: 10. The length of the CDR3 is 15 residues. Germline V lookup: CDR1 SQVTM, CDR2 ANQGSEA.

The chain links TRBV20-1 to TRBJ2-1; either TRBD1 or TRBD2 may supply D (5 bases each). Trimming stripped 6 bases from V and 10 bases from J, with 19 bases between. The germline V gene encodes CDR1 DFQATT and CDR2 SNEGSKA (reference sequence). This CDR3 region has 13 residues. The chain's CDR3 is CSAIRDPPGEQFF. The DNA for the CDR3 is TGCAGTGCAATCCGGGACCCACCTGGGGAGCAGTTCTTC.

This clonotype turned up a few times. This chain uses TRBV6-1 with TRBJ1-1, with 9 bases lining up with TRBD1. Germline CDR1 is MNHNS and CDR2 is SASEGT. V lost 6 bases, J lost 1 base, and 6 bases stayed unmatched. This CDR3 is 15 amino acids long. CDR3 in amino acids: CASRKTGGSNTEAFF. The CDR3 DNA reads as TGTGCCAGCAGAAAGACAGGGGGGTCGAACACTGAAGCTTTCTTT.

The chain employs TRBV10-1 and TRBJ2-1, with 10 nucleotides matching TRBD1. CDR1 is WNHNN and CDR2 is SYGVQD in the germline V gene (reference sequence). V was pared by 7 bases and J by 6 bases, with 6 bases of the junction left unmatched. CDR3 length: 14 amino acids. The CDR3 protein is CASNRDRGFNEQFF. The CDR3 region has the DNA TGCGCCAGCAACCGGGACAGGGGATTCAATGAGCAGTTCTTC.

The rearrangement joins TRBV13 to TRBJ1-6; D gene unclear. Trimming left V 5 bases short and J 9 bases short, with 11 bases between. Per the germline V gene, CDR1 is PRHDT and CDR2 is FYEKMQ (reference sequence). The CDR3 extends over 13 amino acids. CDR3 bases: TGTGCCAGCAGCCTAGAGACGGGTTCACCCCTCCACTTT. This encodes CASSLETGSPLHF.